The text below deals with one T cell receptor beta chain. Its antigen is not known. The sample originates from a study of shared clonotypes between healthy human individuals. Overall study results and limits: Rarefaction showed that sequencing of sorted subsets was incomplete (despite large depth).

The method was immunoSEQ multiplex PCR; TCRdb's version includes in-frame clones alone and lacks a portion of them. The sample holds 1.4 million or so clones, around 98.5% seen once. Germline values: CDR1 SGHDN, CDR2 FVKESK. Germline trimming cut 4 bases from V and 3 bases from J; bases unmatched to any gene: 7. This CDR3 is built from 16 residues. The sequencing sample was made of naive CD4+ T cells sorted from blood. Documented subset: CD45RA+ positively selected. The chain recombines TRBV14 with TRBJ2-1; 9 nucleotides agree with TRBD2. This TCR derives from a man aged 30-40 years in good health. The CDR3 is CASSLSTSGLYNEQFF. The CDR3 bases are TGTGCCAGCAGCCTATCGACTAGCGGTCTCTACAATGAGCAGTTCTTC.